A selection of T cell receptor beta chains follows, all from one sample in a study of vaccination and CD4 T cells after COVID-19. These TCRs are of unknown antigen specificity. One entry per CDR3 protein results from TCRdb running MiXCR on the PCR reads. The sample contains approximately 7,900 distinct CDR3 sequences, 35% to 40% of which appear only once. Sequenced material: CD4+ T cells from blood, cultured in vitro. The source is a human donor in good health. Each CDR3 is given with its conserved first and last residue.

V	length	J	CDR3
TRBV19	12	TRBJ1-1	CASSLLDTEAFF
TRBV9	15	TRBJ1-2	CASSGPGTGVYGYTF
TRBV7-2	16	TRBJ2-2	CASSPDSGSGTGELFF
TRBV20-1	13	TRBJ1-1	CSARVSGNTEAFF
TRBV6-1	14	TRBJ1-6	CASSEGGLGSPLHF
TRBV19	14	TRBJ2-2	CASSIRGPTGELFF
TRBV19	12	TRBJ1-1	CASFDPNTEAFF
TRBV12-3/TRBV12-4	16	TRBJ2-3	CASSQYRQTSTDTQYF
TRBV28	20	TRBJ2-2	CASSRTGGYTLHPNTGELFF
TRBV5-4	11	TRBJ2-3	CASSLTDTQYF
TRBV7-2	14	TRBJ1-2	CASSPQGQGAGYTF
TRBV6-2/TRBV6-3	14	TRBJ2-3	CASTLAGGKDTQYF
TRBV6-6	15	TRBJ2-7	CASRIGTSGSYEQYF
TRBV10-2	15	TRBJ1-6	CASSESSQGGSPLHF
TRBV7-6	13	TRBJ1-2	CSSSAKQGGSYTF
TRBV6-2/TRBV6-3	14	TRBJ2-2	CASSYPPGRGELFF
TRBV10-2	13	TRBJ1-2	CASSRLHWDGYTF